This section outlines one T cell receptor beta chain sequence together with its context. RNA was isolated and reverse transcribed to cDNA, the sequencing template. Profiling relied on immunoSEQ multiplex PCR, and the TCRdb table lists in-frame clones only, not all of them. The sample holds about 270,000 clones, approximately 60% seen once. The sample is drawn from a study of CD8+ T cells in alopecia areata. As for treatment: oral pan-JAK inhibitor, 5-10 mg twice daily. This clonotype was sampled from a human donor with alopecia areata. Source: CD4+ T cells sorted from blood, taken between weeks 51 and 52, from a patient treated with tofacitinib.

The chain's CDR3 is CASSLSRATDTQYF. The CDR3 nucleotides are TGTGCCAGCAGCTTATCGCGGGCCACAGATACGCAGTATTTT. The chain employs TRBV7-2 and TRBJ2-3; D perhaps matches TRBD2 (5 bases). Between the trimmed V and J ends, which lost 2 bases and 2 bases, there was a span of 8 bases. The CDR3 consists of 14 residues. Germline lookup yields CDR1 SGHTA and CDR2 FQGNSA.